Below, 8 T cell receptor beta chains from the same sample are listed, as sequenced in a study of neoadjuvant nivolumab and ipilimumab in lung cancer. Using immunoSEQ multiplex PCR, the repertoire was profiled, and TCRdb retains in-frame clones only, with some absent. The profile shows thousands of clones, 70% to 80% of them singletons. This specimen was adjacent normal lung tissue, taken after neoadjuvant nivolumab, alone or with ipilimumab, at or shortly before surgery. The receptors derive from an adult with non-small cell lung cancer.

This rearrangement joins TRBV19 to TRBJ1-1; no clear D gene. The germline V and J ends were trimmed by 7 bases and 4 bases, with 10 bases remaining between them. CDR1 is LNHDA, CDR2 SQIVND, per germline (reference sequence). The CDR3 runs to 12 residues. This CDR3 reads CASIALGTEAFF. CDR3 coding DNA: TGTGCCAGTATCGCCTTGGGCACTGAAGCTTTCTTT.

The chain joins TRBV5-1 to TRBJ1-1; 10 bases fit TRBD1. This CDR3 is 15 amino acids long. Germline V lookup: CDR1 SGHRS, CDR2 YFSETQ. V shed 4 bases and J 3 bases; nucleotides not matched to a gene: 6. The CDR3: CASSEWTGGDTEAFF. The CDR3 DNA sequence: TGCGCCAGCAGCGAATGGACAGGGGGAGACACTGAAGCTTTCTTT.

This clone has a handful of counts. V and J are TRBV6-5 and TRBJ2-7; the D is unclear. V lost 6 bases and J 2 bases, leaving 11 bases between the germline ends. The CDR3 covers 13 residues. Germline V gene sequence: CDR1 MNHEY, CDR2 SVGAGI. The CDR3 DNA sequence: TGTGCCAGCAGCCCTGCAGGAACCTACGAGCAGTACTTC. It encodes CASSPAGTYEQYF.

J is TRBJ1-1 and V is TRBV5-4; TRBD1 matches 9 bases. J gave up 3 bases and V 4 bases, and 7 bases lay outside the gene matches. The CDR3 runs to 15 residues. Germline V gene lookup returns CDR1 SGHNT and CDR2 YYREEE (reference sequence). CDR3 amino acids: CASSGDRDGYTEAFF. In nucleotides, the CDR3 is TGTGCCAGCAGCGGGGACAGGGATGGGTACACTGAAGCTTTCTTT.

The chain carries TRBV30 and TRBJ2-7; unclear D gene. CDR1 and CDR2 (germline): GTSNPN, SVGIG (reference sequence). The CDR3 totals 12 residues. V shed 3 bases and J shed 2 bases, with 8 bases lying between them. This CDR3 reads CAWSLSPYEQYF. The CDR3 region has the DNA TGTGCCTGGAGCCTATCTCCCTACGAGCAGTACTTC.

The genes are TRBV9 and TRBJ2-2; perhaps D is TRBD1 or TRBD2 (5 bases each). The CDR3 contains 17 residues. Looked up from germline, CDR1 is SGDLS and CDR2 is YYNGEE. The V end was cut by 4 bases, the J end by 4 bases, with 20 bases between. CDR3 amino acids: CASSLLSSGLGTGELFF. Here the CDR3 DNA reads TGTGCCAGCAGCCTTCTTTCATCGGGGCTTGGCACCGGGGAGCTGTTTTTT.

J is TRBJ1-2 and V is TRBV18; TRBD1 aligns across 12 bases. This CDR3 contains 15 residues. Per germline, CDR1 KGHSH and CDR2 LQKENI. V lost 3 bases, J lost 2 bases, and 1 base stayed unmatched. The CDR3 reads CASSPGQGANYGYTF. The DNA of the CDR3 is TGTGCCAGCTCACCGGGACAGGGGGCGAACTATGGCTACACCTTC.

The J gene is TRBJ2-2, the V gene TRBV13; either TRBD1 or TRBD2 may supply D (6 bases each). Deletions cut 3 bases from V and 6 bases from J, with 14 bases between. Germline values: CDR1 PRHDT, CDR2 FYEKMQ (reference sequence). This CDR3 is built from 15 residues. The CDR3 loop reads CASSLRDTFAGELFF. CDR3 in DNA: TGTGCCAGCAGCTTGCGGGACACCTTCGCCGGGGAGCTGTTTTTT.